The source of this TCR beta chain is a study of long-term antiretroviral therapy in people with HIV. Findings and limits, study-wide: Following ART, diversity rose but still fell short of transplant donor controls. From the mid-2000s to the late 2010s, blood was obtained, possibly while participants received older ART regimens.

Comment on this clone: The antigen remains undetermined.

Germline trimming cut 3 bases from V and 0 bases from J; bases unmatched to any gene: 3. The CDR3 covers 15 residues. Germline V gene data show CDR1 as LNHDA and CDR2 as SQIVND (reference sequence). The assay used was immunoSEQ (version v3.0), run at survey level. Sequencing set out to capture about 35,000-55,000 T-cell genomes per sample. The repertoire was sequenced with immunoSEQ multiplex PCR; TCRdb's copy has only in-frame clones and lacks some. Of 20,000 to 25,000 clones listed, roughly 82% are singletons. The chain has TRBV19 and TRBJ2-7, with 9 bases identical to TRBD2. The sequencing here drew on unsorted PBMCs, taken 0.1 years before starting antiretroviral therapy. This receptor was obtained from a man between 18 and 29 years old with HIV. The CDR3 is CASSIRLADSYEQYF. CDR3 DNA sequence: TGTGCCAGTAGTATTCGACTAGCGGACTCCTACGAGCAGTACTTC.